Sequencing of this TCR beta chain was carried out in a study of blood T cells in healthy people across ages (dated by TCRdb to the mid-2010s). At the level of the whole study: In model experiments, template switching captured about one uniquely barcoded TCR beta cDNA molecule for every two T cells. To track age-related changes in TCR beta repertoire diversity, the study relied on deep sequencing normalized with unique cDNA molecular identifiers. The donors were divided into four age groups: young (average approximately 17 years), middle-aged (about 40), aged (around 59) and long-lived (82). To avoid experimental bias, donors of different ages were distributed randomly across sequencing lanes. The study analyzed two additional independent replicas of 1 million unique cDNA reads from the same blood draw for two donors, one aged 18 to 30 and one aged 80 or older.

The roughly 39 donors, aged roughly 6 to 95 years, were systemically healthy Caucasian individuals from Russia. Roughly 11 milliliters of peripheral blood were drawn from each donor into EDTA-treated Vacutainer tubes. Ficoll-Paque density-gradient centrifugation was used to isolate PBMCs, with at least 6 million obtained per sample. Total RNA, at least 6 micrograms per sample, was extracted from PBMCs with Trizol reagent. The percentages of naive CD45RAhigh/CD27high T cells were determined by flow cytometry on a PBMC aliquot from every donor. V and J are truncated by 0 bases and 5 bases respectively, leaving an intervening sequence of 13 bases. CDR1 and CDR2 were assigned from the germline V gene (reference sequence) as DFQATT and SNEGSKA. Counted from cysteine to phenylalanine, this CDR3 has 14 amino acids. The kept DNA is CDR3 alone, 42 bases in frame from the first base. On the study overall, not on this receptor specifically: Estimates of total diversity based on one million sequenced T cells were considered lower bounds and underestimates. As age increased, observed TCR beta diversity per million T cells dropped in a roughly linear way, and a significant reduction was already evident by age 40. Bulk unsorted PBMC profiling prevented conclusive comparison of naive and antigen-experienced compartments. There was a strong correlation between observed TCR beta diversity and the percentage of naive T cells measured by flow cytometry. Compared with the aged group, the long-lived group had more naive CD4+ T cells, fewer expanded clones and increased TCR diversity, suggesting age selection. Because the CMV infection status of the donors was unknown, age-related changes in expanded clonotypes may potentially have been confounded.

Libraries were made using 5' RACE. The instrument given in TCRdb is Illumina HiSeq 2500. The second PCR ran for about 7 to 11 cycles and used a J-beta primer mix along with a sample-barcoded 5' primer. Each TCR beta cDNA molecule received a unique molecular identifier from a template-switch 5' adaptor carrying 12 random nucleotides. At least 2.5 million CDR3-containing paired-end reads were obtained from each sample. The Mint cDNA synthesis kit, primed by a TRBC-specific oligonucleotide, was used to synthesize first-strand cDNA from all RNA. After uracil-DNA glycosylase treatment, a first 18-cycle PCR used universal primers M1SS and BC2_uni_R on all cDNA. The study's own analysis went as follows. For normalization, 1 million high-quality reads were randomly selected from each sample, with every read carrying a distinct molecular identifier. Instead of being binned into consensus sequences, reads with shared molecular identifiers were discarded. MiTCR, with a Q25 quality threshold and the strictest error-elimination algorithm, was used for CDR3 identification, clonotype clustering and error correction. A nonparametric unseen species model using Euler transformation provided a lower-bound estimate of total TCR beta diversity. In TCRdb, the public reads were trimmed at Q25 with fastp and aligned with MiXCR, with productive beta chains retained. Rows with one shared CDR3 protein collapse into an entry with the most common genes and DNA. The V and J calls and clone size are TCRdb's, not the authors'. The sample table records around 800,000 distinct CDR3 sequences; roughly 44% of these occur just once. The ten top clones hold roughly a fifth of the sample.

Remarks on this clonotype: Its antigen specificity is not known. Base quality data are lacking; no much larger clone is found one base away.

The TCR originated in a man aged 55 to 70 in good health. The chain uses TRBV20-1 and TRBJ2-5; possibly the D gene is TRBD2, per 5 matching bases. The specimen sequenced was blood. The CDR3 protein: CSARDNFGEETQYF. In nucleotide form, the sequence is TGCAGTGCTAGAGATAATTTTGGGGAGGAGACCCAGTACTTC.